The sequence of this T cell receptor (beta chain) was determined in a study of blood T cell repertoires in COVID-19. Overall study: Sources were T cells, B-cell-depleted T cells, or PBMCs; the material itself was cDNA or gDNA.

CDR3 size: 16 residues. The junction had 7 bases not matched to a gene; V was cut back by 3 bases and J by 1 base. The authors' processing: Amplification of reference gene primers provided the estimated nucleated cell counts. The assay was immunoSEQ multiplex PCR, and TCRdb's table has in-frame clones only and misses some. V, J and clone size were drawn from that table, and D and trimming were deduced from the DNA. The repertoire has around 280,000 clones, 85% to 90% of them found once; the top ten carry about 1.5%. The sample comprised PBMCs or T cells enriched from blood (not recorded which). The TCR was taken from a woman aged 18-29 years with acute COVID-19. V usage is TRBV23-1 and J usage is TRBJ1-1, with 8 bases fitting TRBD1. TRBV23-1 is an open reading frame, and its role is uncertain. CDR3 amino acids: CASSHNMDRANTEAFF. CDR3 coding DNA: TGCGCCAGCAGTCATAACATGGACAGGGCGAACACTGAAGCTTTCTTT.